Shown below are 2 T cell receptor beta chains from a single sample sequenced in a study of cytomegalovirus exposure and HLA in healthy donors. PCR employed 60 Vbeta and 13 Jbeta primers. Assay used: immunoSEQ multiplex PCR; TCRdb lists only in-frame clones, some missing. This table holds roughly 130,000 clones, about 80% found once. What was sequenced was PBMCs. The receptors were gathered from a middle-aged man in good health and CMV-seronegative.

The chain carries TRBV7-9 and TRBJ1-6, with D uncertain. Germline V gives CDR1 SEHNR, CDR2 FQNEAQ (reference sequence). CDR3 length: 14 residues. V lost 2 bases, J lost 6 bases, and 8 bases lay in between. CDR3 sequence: CASSLLGANSPLHF. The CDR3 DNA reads TGTGCCAGCAGCTTATTGGGCGCTAATTCACCCCTCCACTTT.

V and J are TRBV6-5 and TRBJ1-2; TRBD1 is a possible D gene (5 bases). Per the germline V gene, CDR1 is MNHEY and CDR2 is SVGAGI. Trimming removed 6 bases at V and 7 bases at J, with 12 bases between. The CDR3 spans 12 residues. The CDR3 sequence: CASRTLTAGYTF. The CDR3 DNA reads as TGTGCCAGCAGGACATTGACAGCTGGCTACACCTTC.